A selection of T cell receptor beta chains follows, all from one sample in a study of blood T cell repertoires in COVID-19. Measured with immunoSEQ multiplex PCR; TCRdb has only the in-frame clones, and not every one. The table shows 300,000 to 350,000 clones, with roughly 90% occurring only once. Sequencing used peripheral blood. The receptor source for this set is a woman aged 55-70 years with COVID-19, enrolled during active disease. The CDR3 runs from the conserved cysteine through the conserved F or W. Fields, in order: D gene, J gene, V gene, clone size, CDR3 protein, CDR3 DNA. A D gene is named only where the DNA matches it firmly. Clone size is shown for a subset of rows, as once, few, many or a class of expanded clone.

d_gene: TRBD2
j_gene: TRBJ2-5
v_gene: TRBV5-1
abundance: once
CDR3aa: CASAGGNPQETQYF
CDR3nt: TGCGCCAGCGCCGGGGGGAACCCACAAGAGACCCAGTACTTC

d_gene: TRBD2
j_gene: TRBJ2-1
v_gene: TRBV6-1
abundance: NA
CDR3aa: CASSEVGGGQFF
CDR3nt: TGTGCCAGCAGTGAAGTCGGGGGGGGGCAGTTCTTC

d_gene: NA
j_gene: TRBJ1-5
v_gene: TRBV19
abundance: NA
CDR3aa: CASMGNRGNQPQHF
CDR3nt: TGTGCCAGTATGGGCAACAGAGGCAATCAGCCCCAGCATTTT

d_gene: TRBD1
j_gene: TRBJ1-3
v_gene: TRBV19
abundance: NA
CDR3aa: CASSLLDRPMMTIYF
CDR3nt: TGTGCCAGTAGTCTCCTGGACAGGCCGATGATGACCATATATTTT

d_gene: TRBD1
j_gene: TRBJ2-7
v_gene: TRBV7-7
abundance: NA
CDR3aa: CASSLGQGANYEQYF
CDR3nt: TGTGCTAGCAGCTTGGGACAGGGTGCAAACTACGAGCAGTACTTC

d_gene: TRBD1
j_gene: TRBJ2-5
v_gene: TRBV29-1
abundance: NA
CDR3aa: CSVGDRVGETQYF
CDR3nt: TGCAGCGTTGGAGACAGGGTAGGAGAGACCCAGTACTTC

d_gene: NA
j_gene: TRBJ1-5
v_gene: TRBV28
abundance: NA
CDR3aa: CASREMRSNQPQHF
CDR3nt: TGTGCCAGCAGAGAGATGAGGAGCAATCAGCCCCAGCATTTT

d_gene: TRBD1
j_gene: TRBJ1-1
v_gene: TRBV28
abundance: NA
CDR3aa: CASSLSGGGTEAFF
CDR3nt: TGTGCCAGCAGTCTCTCAGGGGGCGGGACTGAAGCTTTCTTT

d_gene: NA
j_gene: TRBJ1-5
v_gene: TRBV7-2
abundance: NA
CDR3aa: CASSLGDKDQPQHF
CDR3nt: TGTGCCAGCAGCTTAGGGGACAAAGATCAGCCCCAGCATTTT

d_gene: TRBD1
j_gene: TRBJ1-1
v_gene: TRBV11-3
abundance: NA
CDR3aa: CASSRTGTGRSEAFF
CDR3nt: TGTGCCAGCAGCCGTACCGGGACAGGGAGGTCTGAAGCTTTCTTT

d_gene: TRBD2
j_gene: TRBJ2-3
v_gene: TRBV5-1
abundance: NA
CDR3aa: CASSSGTSGGAGIDTQYF
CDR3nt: TGCGCCAGCAGCTCCGGGACTAGCGGGGGGGCTGGGATAGATACGCAGTATTTT

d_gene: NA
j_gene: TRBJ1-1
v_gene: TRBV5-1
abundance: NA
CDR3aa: CASSLKGDRTEAFF
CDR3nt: TGCGCCAGCAGCTTAAAAGGAGACAGGACTGAAGCTTTCTTT

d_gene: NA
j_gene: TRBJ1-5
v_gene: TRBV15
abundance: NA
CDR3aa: CATSRGADQPQHF
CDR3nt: TGTGCCACCAGCAGAGGGGCAGATCAGCCCCAGCATTTT

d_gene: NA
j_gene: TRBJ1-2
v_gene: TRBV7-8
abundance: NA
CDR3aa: CASSIQVSYGYTF
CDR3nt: TGTGCCAGCAGCATACAGGTTTCCTATGGCTACACCTTC

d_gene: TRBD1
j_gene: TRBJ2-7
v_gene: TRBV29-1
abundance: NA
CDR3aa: CSAQMGDSSYEQYF
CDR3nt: TGCAGCGCCCAAATGGGGGACAGCTCCTACGAGCAGTACTTC

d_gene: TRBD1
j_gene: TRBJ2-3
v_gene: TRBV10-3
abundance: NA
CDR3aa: CAISGGQGKADTQYF
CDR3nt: TGTGCCATCAGTGGGGGACAGGGAAAGGCAGATACGCAGTATTTT

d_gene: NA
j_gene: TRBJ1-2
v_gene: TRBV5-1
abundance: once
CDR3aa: CASSTPDGGRNGYTF
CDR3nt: TGCGCCAGCAGCACGCCGGACGGGGGACGGAATGGCTACACCTTC

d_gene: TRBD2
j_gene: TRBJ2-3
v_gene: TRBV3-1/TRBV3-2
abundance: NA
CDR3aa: CASSQVAGGQGTQYF
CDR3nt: TGTGCCAGCAGCCAAGTTGCGGGGGGGCAGGGTACGCAGTATTTT

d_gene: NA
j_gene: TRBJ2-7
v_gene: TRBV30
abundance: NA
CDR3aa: CAWGPGDEQYF
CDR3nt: TGTGCCTGGGGACCGGGTGACGAGCAGTACTTC

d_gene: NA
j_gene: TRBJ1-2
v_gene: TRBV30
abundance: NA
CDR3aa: CAWSVSQFYGYTF
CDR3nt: TGTGCCTGGAGTGTAAGTCAGTTTTATGGCTACACCTTC

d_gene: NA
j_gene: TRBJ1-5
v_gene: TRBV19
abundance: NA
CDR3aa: CASTLGGGNQPQHF
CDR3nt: TGTGCCAGTACCCTCGGGGGGGGGAATCAGCCCCAGCATTTT

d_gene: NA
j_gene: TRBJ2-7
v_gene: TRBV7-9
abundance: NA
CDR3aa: CASSSTRSSYEQYF
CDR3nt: TGTGCCAGCAGCTCAACTAGGAGCTCCTACGAGCAGTACTTC

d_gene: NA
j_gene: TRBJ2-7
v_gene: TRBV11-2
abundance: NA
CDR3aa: CASSLDLGATARYEQYF
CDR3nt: TGTGCCAGCAGCTTAGATCTGGGGGCGACAGCCCGATACGAGCAGTACTTC

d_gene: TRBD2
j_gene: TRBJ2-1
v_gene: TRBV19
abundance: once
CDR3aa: CASSKTQAGAYGGYQFF
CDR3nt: TGTGCCAGTAGTAAGACTCAAGCGGGGGCCTATGGGGGATACCAGTTCTTC

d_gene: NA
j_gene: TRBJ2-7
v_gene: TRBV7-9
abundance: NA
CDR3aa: CASSRDYYYEQYF
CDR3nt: TGTGCCAGCAGCCGTGACTATTACTACGAGCAGTACTTC

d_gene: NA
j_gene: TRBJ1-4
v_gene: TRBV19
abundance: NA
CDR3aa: CASTSRTTGEKLFF
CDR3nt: TGTGCCAGTACCTCAAGGACAACAGGTGAAAAACTGTTTTTT

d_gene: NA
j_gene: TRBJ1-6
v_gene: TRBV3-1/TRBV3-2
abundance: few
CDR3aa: CASSHGVSPLHF
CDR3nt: TGTGCCAGCAGCCACGGGGTCTCACCCCTCCACTTT

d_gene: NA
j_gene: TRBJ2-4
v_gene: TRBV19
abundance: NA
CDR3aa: CASSLRKNIQYF
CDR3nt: TGTGCCAGTAGCCTCCGGAAAAACATTCAGTACTTC

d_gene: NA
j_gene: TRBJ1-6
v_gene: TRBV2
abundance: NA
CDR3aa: CATIHRANSPLHF
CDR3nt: TGTGCCACCATCCACAGGGCGAATTCACCCCTCCACTTT